Below, one TCR beta chain is given with its context. The antigen is undetermined. Method: immunoSEQ multiplex PCR; TCRdb's copy keeps in-frame clones and lacks some. The repertoire holds fewer than 85,000 clones, with more than 70% as singletons. The record originates from a study of OX40 agonist ivuxolimab in advanced cancers. Regarding the study as a whole: Averaged across samples, CD8+ T cells carried more expanded clones than CD4+ did.

Trimming shortened V by 5 bases and J by 3 bases, and 14 bases separated the two germline ends. The CDR3 loop spans 15 amino acids. Germline loops: CDR1 SGHAT, CDR2 FQNNGV. This rearrangement joins TRBV11-2 to TRBJ2-1; possible D gene TRBD2, 5 bases. The sequence came from an adult with an advanced solid tumor such as melanoma, head and neck, liver or kidney cancer. The sample in question was CD4+ or CD8+ T cells sorted from blood, obtained in a trial of the OX40 agonist ivuxolimab. CDR3 DNA: TGTGCCAGCAGCGTAGGCGGACTGGACTACAATGAGCAGTTCTTC. It is translated as CASSVGGLDYNEQFF.